What follows are 18 T cell receptor beta chains derived from one specimen sequenced in a study of low-dose radiotherapy and immunotherapy resistance in tumors (dated by TCRdb to 2021 to 2024). Superscript III and a set of TRAV- and TRBV-specific primers were used to synthesize first-strand cDNA, so that both TCRalpha and TCRbeta chains were covered. A roughly 20-cycle PCR with Phusion amplified the TCRs, pairing a constant-region primer with the adapter that was attached to the V primers. TCRdb reprocessing: public reads trimmed at Q25 with fastp, clones called with MiXCR, in-frame beta chains kept. Rows with a matching CDR3 protein are joined into one entry that keeps the most common DNA and genes. This sample has some 13,000 distinct CDR3 sequences in its table, and about 74% of those were observed once. In total, the top ten clones hold less than 6% of the sample. All receptors come from a human donor with advanced metastatic prostate, ovarian, gallbladder or colorectal cancer (not recorded which). This table probably holds off-target reads from a library built for another chain.

Only one count was recorded for this clonotype. The V and J genes are TRBV12-3 or TRBV12-4 and TRBJ2-7; the match to TRBD2 covers 9 bases. CDR3 length equals 14 residues. V lost 1 base to trimming and J lost 6 bases; unmatched junction nucleotides: 4. The CDR3 DNA reads as TGTGCCAGCAGTTTAGGCGGGGGGGCATCCGAGCAGTACTTC. This encodes CASSLGGGASEQYF.

This chain links TRBV2 with TRBJ2-3; the D is unclear. Germline assignment: CDR1 SNHLY and CDR2 FYNNEI. Deletions cut 7 bases from V and 4 bases from J, with 12 bases between. This CDR3 comprises 13 residues. The CDR3 nucleotides are TGTGCCAGCAACCAAGAAAACCCAGATACGCAGTATTTT. Its translation: CASNQENPDTQYF. The full variable domain, its missing parts supplied by reference TRBV2 and TRBJ2-3, is EPEVTQTPSHQVTQMGQEVILRCVPISNHLYFYWYRQILGQKVEFLVSFYNNEISEKSEIFDDQFSVERPDGSNFTLKIRSTKLEDSAMYFCASNQENPDTQYFGPGTRLTVL.

The V call is TRBV6-2 or TRBV6-3, the J call TRBJ2-4, with 7 bases fitting TRBD1. Trimming removed 4 bases from V and 9 bases from J; junction bases left unmatched: 6. Germline V gene sequence: CDR1 MNHEY, CDR2 SVGEGT. CDR3 length equals 13 residues. The CDR3 nucleotides are TGTGCCAGCAGTTCACCGGGACAGACCATTCAGTACTTC. Its protein is CASSSPGQTIQYF.

In this sample, this clonotype turned up a few times. The rearrangement joins TRBV7-8 to TRBJ2-1; 12 bases map to TRBD2. The CDR3 length is 20 residues. CDR1 is SGHVS, CDR2 FQNEAQ, per germline. Losses at the gene ends were 1 base for V and 10 bases for J; bases not matched to a gene: 20. The CDR3, as DNA: TGTGCCAGCAGCTTAGTCTTGGTCTTAGGGGCTAGCGGGGGGGCCCTGGAGCAGTTCTTC. This codes for CASSLVLVLGASGGALEQFF. Complete variable domain (other parts from reference TRBV7-8 and TRBJ2-1): GAGVSQSPRYKVAKRGQDVALRCDPISGHVSLFWYQQALGQGPEFLTYFQNEAQLDKSGLPSDRFFAERPEGSVSTLKIQRTQQEDSAVYLCASSLVLVLGASGGALEQFFGPGTRLTVL.

The chain employs TRBV24-1 and TRBJ2-7; the D is unclear. This CDR3 spans 16 amino acids. V was trimmed by 4 bases and J by 2 bases, leaving 17 bases between them. Germline CDR1 is KGHDR and CDR2 is SFDVKD. CDR3 in DNA: TGTGCCACCAGTGACAAACGGAAGAACAGCCCCTACGAGCAGTACTTC. This encodes CATSDKRKNSPYEQYF.

This chain uses TRBV3-1 with TRBJ2-5; the match to TRBD2 covers 7 bases. Germline V gene data show CDR1 as LGHDT and CDR2 as YNNKEL (reference sequence). With V trimmed by 0 bases and J by 7 bases, 8 bases remained unmatched. The CDR3 contains 15 residues. The CDR3 DNA reads TGTGCCAGCAGCCAAGACGGGGACTACCGGGGGACCCAGTACTTC. As protein: CASSQDGDYRGTQYF.

The rearrangement joins TRBV20-1 to TRBJ2-3; 11 positions match TRBD2. Trimming cost V 6 bases and J 2 bases; bases outside gene matches: 7. Germline V lookup: CDR1 DFQATT, CDR2 SNEGSKA (reference sequence). The CDR3 has 15 amino acids. In DNA form, the CDR3 reads TGCAGTGCGAGCTTAGCGGGGGGGGACACAGATACGCAGTATTTT. It yields the protein CSASLAGGDTDTQYF.

This chain uses TRBV13 with TRBJ2-7, with 12 positions matching TRBD2. The V and J ends lost 5 bases and 0 bases, in that order; junction bases with no gene match: 5. Germline CDR1 PRHDT, CDR2 FYEKMQ (reference sequence). The CDR3 totals 16 residues. CDR3 sequence: CASSPLTSGGSYEQYF. The CDR3 DNA is TGTGCCAGCAGCCCATTGACTAGCGGGGGCTCCTACGAGCAGTACTTC.

This sequence joins TRBV6-8 and TRBJ2-7; perhaps TRBD1 as D (6 bases). V was trimmed by 2 bases and J by 2 bases, leaving 16 bases between them. CDR1 is MNHGY, CDR2 SAAAGT, per germline. The CDR3 runs 16 residues. CDR3 nucleotide sequence: TGTGCCAGCAGTTACGGGGGCGGCCGGGGAGCCTACGAGCAGTACTTC. It is translated as CASSYGGGRGAYEQYF.

The CDR3 region has the DNA TGTGCCAGCAGCCTATTGGAGGACAACGAGCAGTACTTC. As protein: CASSLLEDNEQYF. The chain combines TRBV11-3 with TRBJ2-7, with D perhaps TRBD1 or TRBD2 (5 bases each). V gave up 5 bases and J gave up 5 bases, with 13 bases separating them. CDR3 length: 13 residues. CDR1 is SGHNT, CDR2 YENEEA, per germline.

This clonotype was detected only once. The V gene is TRBV18, the J gene TRBJ2-1, with D tentatively TRBD1 (6 bases). The CDR3 is 14 residues long. Per the germline V gene, CDR1 is KGHSH and CDR2 is LQKENI. V gave up 2 bases and J gave up 9 bases, with 14 bases separating them. The CDR3 spells CASSPDQGGGEQFF. The CDR3 DNA reads TGTGCCAGCTCACCAGATCAAGGGGGTGGTGAGCAGTTCTTC.

The CDR3 reads CASGGDQETQYF. CDR3 bases: TGTGCCAGCGGGGGAGACCAAGAGACCCAGTACTTC. The J gene is TRBJ2-5, the V gene TRBV7-9; D may correspond to TRBD1 or TRBD2 (5 bases each). The ends were cut back, 8 bases at V and 0 bases at J, with 7 bases in the middle. Germline-derived CDR1 and CDR2 are SEHNR and FQNEAQ (reference sequence). CDR3 length equals 12 residues.

This clonotype came up a few times. The J gene is TRBJ2-1, the V gene TRBV3-1; perhaps D is TRBD1 or TRBD2 (5 bases each). The CDR3 extends over 11 amino acids. The V gene lost 5 bases and the J gene lost 14 bases, with 13 bases spanning the gap. Per germline, CDR1 LGHDT and CDR2 YNNKEL (reference sequence). DNA for the CDR3: TGTGCCAGCAGCTCGAACCGGGGCGAGTTCTTC. Translating gives CASSSNRGEFF.

The rearrangement links TRBV7-4 to TRBJ2-1; no firm D call. Germline assignment: CDR1 SGHVT and CDR2 SQSDAQ. V was clipped by 1 base and J by 5 bases, with 15 bases between them. This CDR3 comprises 16 residues. The CDR3 loop reads CASSLGAETRHNEQFF. CDR3 DNA: TGTGCCAGCAGCTTAGGGGCGGAGACACGGCACAATGAGCAGTTCTTC.

This sequence joins TRBV27 and TRBJ1-4; TRBD1 aligns across 8 bases. CDR3 length: 15 residues. Germline CDR1 MNHEY, CDR2 SMNVEV (reference sequence). Trimming at V came to 5 bases and at J to 7 bases, leaving 9 bases not matched to a gene. DNA for the CDR3: TGTGCCAGCAGTGTCTCAGGGGGCTTAGGTGAAAAACTGTTTTTT. It is translated as CASSVSGGLGEKLFF. The variable domain in full, with the rest retrieved from reference TRBV27 and TRBJ1-4, is EAQVTQNPRYLITVTGKKLTVTCSQNMNHEYMSWYRQDPGLGLRQIYYSMNVEVTDKGDVPEGYKVSRKEKRNFPLILESPSPNQTSLYFCASSVSGGLGEKLFFGSGTQLSVL.

This chain joins TRBV29-1 and TRBJ2-7; D is ambiguous. Germline V gives CDR1 SQVTM, CDR2 ANQGSEA. CDR3 size: 12 residues. Trimming pared 3 bases from V and 2 bases from J, leaving 8 bases between. The CDR3 coding sequence is TGCAGCGTTGACGGCGGTACCTACGAGCAGTACTTC. As protein: CSVDGGTYEQYF.

This sequence joins TRBV6-2 or TRBV6-3 and TRBJ1-5; a possible D gene is TRBD1 (6 bases). Germline CDR1 is MNHEY and CDR2 is SVGEGT. The CDR3 consists of 16 residues. V was cut by 2 bases and J by 4 bases, with 15 bases left in between. CDR3 nucleotides: TGTGCCAGCAGTTACGAACCGGGGGCGAGAAATCAGCCCCAGCATTTT. Its protein is CASSYEPGARNQPQHF.

The V call is TRBV7-8, the J call TRBJ2-7; 9 nucleotides line up with TRBD2. The germline V gene encodes CDR1 SGHVS and CDR2 FQNEAQ. CDR3 length equals 15 residues. Losses at the gene ends were 0 bases for V and 4 bases for J; bases not matched to a gene: 4. CDR3 sequence (DNA): TGTGCCAGCAGCTTAGCCGGGACTAGCTCGTACGAGCAGTACTTC. It translates to CASSLAGTSSYEQYF.